This T cell receptor (beta chain) was captured by sequencing in a study of cytomegalovirus exposure and HLA in healthy donors. PCR employed 60 Vbeta and 13 Jbeta primers. TCRdb's table, derived via immunoSEQ multiplex PCR, lists solely in-frame clones and lacks some. The table shows around 100,000 clones, with around 75% occurring only once. The CDR3 is 14 amino acids. V was cut by 1 base and J by 1 base, with 7 bases left in between. Germline-derived CDR1 and CDR2 are SEHNR and FQNEAQ (reference sequence). Sequenced material: PBMCs. This sequence joins TRBV7-9 and TRBJ2-5; D remains ambiguous. The sequence came from a male donor in good health and CMV-seropositive. Here the CDR3 reads CASSLGHIQETQYF. The CDR3 DNA reads TGTGCCAGCAGCTTAGGACACATCCAAGAGACCCAGTACTTC.